What follows is one T cell receptor (beta chain) and its context. Sequencing used immunoSEQ multiplex PCR; TCRdb keeps in-frame clones, though not all of them. The table lists approximately 30,000 clones, roughly nine tenths of them singletons. Germline assignment: CDR1 LNHDA and CDR2 SQIVND (reference sequence). V was pared by 5 bases and J by 5 bases, with 7 bases of the junction left unmatched. The CDR3 sequence is 15 residues long. This entry is derived from a study of blood T cell repertoires in COVID-19. The sample taken for sequencing was peripheral blood. This sequence originates from a human donor with active COVID-19. The donor label of this sample is uncertain. The rearrangement links TRBV19 to TRBJ2-2, with TRBD1 identical over 8 bases. CDR3 sequence reads: CASSATGVGTGELFF. CDR3 DNA: TGTGCCAGTAGTGCGACAGGGGTGGGGACCGGGGAGCTGTTTTTT.